A selection of T cell receptor beta chains follows, all from one sample in a study of blood T cell repertoires in COVID-19. Using immunoSEQ multiplex PCR, the repertoire was profiled, and TCRdb retains in-frame clones only, with some absent. The sample lists hundreds of thousands of clones, 88% occurring once. Sequencing used PBMCs or T cells enriched from blood (not recorded which). All receptors derive from a woman aged 25 to 45 who had recovered from COVID-19. Each CDR3 is given with its conserved first and last residue. Fields, in order: CDR3 length, V gene, J gene, CDR3 protein.

len: 15; v_gene: TRBV30; j_gene: TRBJ1-1; CDR3aa: CAWRQYHDLGTEAFF
len: 15; v_gene: TRBV7-9; j_gene: TRBJ1-1; CDR3aa: CASSFTRGVWTEAFF
len: 14; v_gene: TRBV7-9; j_gene: TRBJ2-7; CDR3aa: CASNPIDLSYEQYF
len: 16; v_gene: TRBV11-2; j_gene: TRBJ2-1; CDR3aa: CASSPRGTPRDNEQFF
len: 16; v_gene: TRBV6-2/TRBV6-3; j_gene: TRBJ2-2; CDR3aa: CASSLASSGVRGELFF
len: 14; v_gene: TRBV7-9; j_gene: TRBJ2-3; CDR3aa: CASEEGLSADTQYF
len: 17; v_gene: TRBV19; j_gene: TRBJ2-1; CDR3aa: CASSSYLGSRTYNEQFF
len: 15; v_gene: TRBV5-1; j_gene: TRBJ2-2; CDR3aa: CASSLVQAGTGELFF
len: 16; v_gene: TRBV5-3; j_gene: TRBJ1-1; CDR3aa: CARSLFLKQGNTEAFF
len: 12; v_gene: TRBV30; j_gene: TRBJ1-5; CDR3aa: CAWRAAGQPQHF
len: 11; v_gene: TRBV30; j_gene: TRBJ1-1; CDR3aa: CAWTGSLRTFF
len: 13; v_gene: TRBV5-4; j_gene: TRBJ1-1; CDR3aa: CASRATGNTEAFF
len: 17; v_gene: TRBV24-1; j_gene: TRBJ2-5; CDR3aa: CATSDGSSGRRRETQYF
len: 13; v_gene: TRBV4-1; j_gene: TRBJ1-3; CDR3aa: CASSQVIGNTIYF
len: 12; v_gene: TRBV27; j_gene: TRBJ1-1; CDR3aa: CASSSPGQQAFF
len: 12; v_gene: TRBV2; j_gene: TRBJ1-3; CDR3aa: CASRVQGNTIYF
len: 15; v_gene: TRBV19; j_gene: TRBJ2-7; CDR3aa: CASRKAGTSGNEQYF
len: 17; v_gene: TRBV5-1; j_gene: TRBJ1-1; CDR3aa: CASSLYRGGPENTEAFF
len: 14; v_gene: TRBV18; j_gene: TRBJ2-5; CDR3aa: CASSSYRGEETQYF
len: 13; v_gene: TRBV19; j_gene: TRBJ1-6; CDR3aa: CATRQGLVSPLHF
len: 15; v_gene: TRBV7-9; j_gene: TRBJ1-4; CDR3aa: CASSRYTPTNEKLFF
len: 15; v_gene: TRBV15; j_gene: TRBJ1-5; CDR3aa: CATSRDRASNQPQHF
len: 14; v_gene: TRBV10-3; j_gene: TRBJ2-7; CDR3aa: CAISEAREGPEQYF
len: 15; v_gene: TRBV5-4; j_gene: TRBJ2-1; CDR3aa: CASAPSGASYNEQFF
len: 14; v_gene: TRBV19; j_gene: TRBJ2-2; CDR3aa: CASRRDRNTGELFF
len: 15; v_gene: TRBV18; j_gene: TRBJ2-5; CDR3aa: CASSPEKGGQETQYF
len: 14; v_gene: TRBV18; j_gene: TRBJ2-3; CDR3aa: CASSSNSGGDTQYF
len: 14; v_gene: TRBV7-9; j_gene: TRBJ1-1; CDR3aa: CASSLLRGNTEAFF
len: 17; v_gene: TRBV5-1; j_gene: TRBJ2-3; CDR3aa: CASSLGAGGAGTDTQYF
len: 13; v_gene: TRBV28; j_gene: TRBJ2-5; CDR3aa: CASSFSGEETQYF
len: 12; v_gene: TRBV6-1; j_gene: TRBJ2-5; CDR3aa: CASSDPSGGAYF
len: 15; v_gene: TRBV6-5; j_gene: TRBJ2-5; CDR3aa: CASRASGGVRETQYF
len: 11; v_gene: TRBV14; j_gene: TRBJ2-7; CDR3aa: CASSQGPTEYF
len: 14; v_gene: TRBV30; j_gene: TRBJ1-1; CDR3aa: CAWRGGVWNTEAFF
len: 17; v_gene: TRBV5-8; j_gene: TRBJ1-1; CDR3aa: CASSLGARQGLNTEAFF
len: 13; v_gene: TRBV7-3; j_gene: TRBJ2-1; CDR3aa: CASSFRGNNEQFF
len: 15; v_gene: TRBV6-5; j_gene: TRBJ2-7; CDR3aa: CASSYSTLAGAKQYF
len: 16; v_gene: TRBV30; j_gene: TRBJ2-2; CDR3aa: CAWSAVGQGFTGELFF
len: 16; v_gene: TRBV5-6; j_gene: TRBJ1-2; CDR3aa: CASSSPEATRIYGYTF
len: 13; v_gene: TRBV9; j_gene: TRBJ1-2; CDR3aa: CASSRGSDYGYTF
len: 22; v_gene: TRBV10-1; j_gene: TRBJ2-2; CDR3aa: CASIRPASGRDSEPGWPGELFF
len: 14; v_gene: TRBV27; j_gene: TRBJ2-5; CDR3aa: CASSLGLNRETQYF
len: 15; v_gene: TRBV7-9; j_gene: TRBJ1-6; CDR3aa: CASSPKAGGRSPLHF
len: 10; v_gene: TRBV29-1; j_gene: TRBJ2-5; CDR3aa: CSALAGTQYF
len: 14; v_gene: TRBV6-5; j_gene: TRBJ1-6; CDR3aa: CASRSSLSWSPLHF
len: 15; v_gene: TRBV6-5; j_gene: TRBJ2-4; CDR3aa: CASSFGPGGRNIQYF
len: 16; v_gene: TRBV2; j_gene: TRBJ1-1; CDR3aa: CASSEGTGDLNTEAFF
len: 15; v_gene: TRBV6-5; j_gene: TRBJ2-2; CDR3aa: CASSSARVNTGELFF
len: 15; v_gene: TRBV29-1; j_gene: TRBJ2-1; CDR3aa: CSVERGGSSYNEQFF
len: 17; v_gene: TRBV28; j_gene: TRBJ2-2; CDR3aa: CASSFLAGGLTTGELFF
len: 14; v_gene: TRBV5-6; j_gene: TRBJ2-7; CDR3aa: CASSSRTTFYEQYF
len: 21; v_gene: TRBV18; j_gene: TRBJ2-2; CDR3aa: CASSLLTRSGPITRNTGELFF
len: 14; v_gene: TRBV11-2; j_gene: TRBJ1-5; CDR3aa: CASSTQRGGQPQHF
len: 14; v_gene: TRBV7-9; j_gene: TRBJ2-7; CDR3aa: CASSPNLDSYEQYF
len: 13; v_gene: TRBV11-1; j_gene: TRBJ1-2; CDR3aa: CASSLVEDYGYTF
len: 14; v_gene: TRBV19; j_gene: TRBJ2-7; CDR3aa: CASSTGQGGYEQYF
len: 17; v_gene: TRBV11-2; j_gene: TRBJ2-1; CDR3aa: CASSRRVAGRVDNEQFF
len: 16; v_gene: TRBV3-1/TRBV3-2; j_gene: TRBJ1-6; CDR3aa: CASSQRTGAYNSPLHF